One and the same sample provided the 7 T cell receptor beta chains below, sequenced in a study of T cell repertoires in cytomegalovirus infection (dated by TCRdb to the late 2010s). Sequencing took place on an Illumina HiSeq 1500. The public reads were reprocessed in TCRdb via fastp at Q25 and MiXCR, keeping in-frame beta chains. Rows matching on CDR3 protein sequence are summarized as one entry with the most common DNA and genes. The sample records 150,000 to 200,000 distinct CDR3 sequences, roughly 30% of which are singletons. Together, the top ten hold under 35% of the sample. The source material was PBMCs. These receptors originate from a human donor in good health (CMV status not recorded). Some clones in this sample may be carry-over from other donors' samples.

This chain connects TRBV9 to TRBJ2-1; no firm D call. CDR1 SGDLS and CDR2 YYNGEE come from the germline V gene. CDR3 length: 13 residues. V dropped 4 bases and J dropped 0 bases, with 5 bases sitting between them. CDR3 amino acids: CASSPRSYNEQFF. DNA for the CDR3: TGTGCCAGCAGCCCCCGCTCCTACAATGAGCAGTTCTTC. Filled out from reference TRBV9 and TRBJ2-1, the complete variable domain reads DSGVTQTPKHLITATGQRVTLRCSPRSGDLSVYWYQQSLDQGLQFLIQYYNGEERAKGNILERFSAQQFPDLHSELNLSSLELGDSALYFCASSPRSYNEQFFGPGTRLTVL.

This chain links TRBV15 with TRBJ1-1; D unresolved. The CDR3 totals 16 residues. V shed 8 bases and J shed 3 bases, with 22 bases lying between them. Germline assignment: CDR1 LNHNV and CDR2 YYDKDF (reference sequence). CDR3 DNA sequence: TGTGCCACCGGATCGTCAAGTTTCATGGTCGACACTGAAGCTTTCTTT. Translation gives CATGSSSFMVDTEAFF.

This sequence joins TRBV7-6 and TRBJ1-3; D is undetermined. The germline gives CDR1 SGHVS, CDR2 FNYEAQ. This CDR3 is built from 12 residues. V lost 3 bases and J lost 8, with 8 bases in between. The CDR3 region has the DNA TGTGCCAGCAGCTTCCTTGGGGACACCATATATTTT. Translation: CASSFLGDTIYF.

The chain recombines TRBV5-1 with TRBJ1-2; D not certain. The V gene lost 0 bases and the J gene lost 0 bases, with 9 bases spanning the gap. CDR1 is SGHRS and CDR2 is YFSETQ in the germline V gene. CDR3 length: 15 residues. CDR3 residues: CASSLAGGANYGYTF. The CDR3, as DNA: TGCGCCAGCAGCTTGGCCGGTGGAGCTAACTATGGCTACACCTTC.

This clonotype was counted only a few times. For the CDR3, the DNA is TGTGCCAGCAGCTCGGGGGGGGGGGCCAACGTCCTGACTTTC. It encodes CASSSGGGANVLTF. This chain joins TRBV7-2 and TRBJ2-6, with TRBD2 matching 8 bases. The V gene's germline CDR1 is SGHTA and CDR2 FQGNSA. The CDR3 is 14 residues long. With 4 bases clipped from V and 4 bases from J, the junction kept 0 bases outside the gene matches.

The chain couples TRBV14 to TRBJ2-3; D is unclear. The CDR3 spans 13 residues. Germline V gene data show CDR1 as SGHDN and CDR2 as FVKESK. Trimming left V 1 base short and J 5 bases short, with 7 bases between. In DNA, the CDR3 is TGTGCCAGCAGCCAAGGGCCGGAAGATACGCAGTATTTT. As protein: CASSQGPEDTQYF.

Ten or more counts support this clonotype. V usage is TRBV7-2 and J usage is TRBJ2-5; D possibly corresponds to TRBD1 (5 bases). The CDR3 spans 16 residues. Germline V CDR1 and CDR2: SGHTA, FQGNSA. V was cut by 1 base and J by 5 bases, with 17 bases left in between. The DNA for the CDR3 is TGTGCCAGCAGCTTAGGAGTGGACACCGTAAGGGAGACCCAGTACTTC. It is translated as CASSLGVDTVRETQYF.